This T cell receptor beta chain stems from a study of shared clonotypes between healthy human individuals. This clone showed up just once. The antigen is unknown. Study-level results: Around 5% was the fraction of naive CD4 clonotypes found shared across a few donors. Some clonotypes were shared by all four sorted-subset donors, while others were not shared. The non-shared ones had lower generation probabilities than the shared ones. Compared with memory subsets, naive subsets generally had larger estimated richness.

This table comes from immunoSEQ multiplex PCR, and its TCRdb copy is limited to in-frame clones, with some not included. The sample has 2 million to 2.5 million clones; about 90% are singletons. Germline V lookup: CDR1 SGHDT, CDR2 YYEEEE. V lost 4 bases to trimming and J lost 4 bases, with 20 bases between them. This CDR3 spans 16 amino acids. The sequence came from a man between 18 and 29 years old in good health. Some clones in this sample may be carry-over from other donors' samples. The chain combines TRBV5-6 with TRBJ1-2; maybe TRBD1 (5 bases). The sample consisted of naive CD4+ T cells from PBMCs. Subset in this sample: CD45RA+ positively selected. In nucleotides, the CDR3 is TGTGCCAGCAGCCGACACGGGACTGAGCGTGGCTATGGCTACACCTTC. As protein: CASSRHGTERGYGYTF. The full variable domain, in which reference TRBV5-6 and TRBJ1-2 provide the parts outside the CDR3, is DAGVTQSPTHLIKTRGQQVTLRCSPKSGHDTVSWYQQALGQGPQFIFQYYEEEERQRGNFPDRFSGHQFPNYSSELNVNALLLGDSALYLCASSRHGTERGYGYTFGSGTRLTVV.